This TCR beta chain was observed in a study of cytomegalovirus exposure and HLA in healthy donors (TCRdb year 2017). Broadly, across the study: An earlier analysis of approximately 640 of the donors reported approximately 300 Gb of sequence data and 120 million or so unique TCR beta sequences from some 180 million T cells. An early release that covered several hundred HLA-typed donors contained approximately 300 gigabases of sequencing data and tens of millions of unique TCR sequences. The genetic ancestry cluster associated with self-reported Caucasian donors included roughly 84% of the roughly 380 genotyped donors. The aim of the study was to test whether cataloging public T cell receptors could identify signatures of past pathogen exposure. The study profiled the T cell repertoires of about 720 subjects by immunosequencing and related them to cytomegalovirus serostatus. In addition to the first cohort of approximately 670 subjects, a separate validation cohort of 120 different subjects was used. The study combined high-throughput TCR immunosequencing, statistical association of individual TCRs with disease status, and machine learning to predict cytomegalovirus infection status. To study patterns of TCR occurrence, a later analysis re-analyzed previously published TCR beta repertoires from 550 to 800 donors and added high-resolution HLA genotyping. The later analysis used no new phenotypic data to find candidate immune exposures, relying instead on TCR beta sequences and their occurrence across donors. An earlier analysis of fewer than 700 of the donors applied high-throughput TCR beta sequencing to assess whether each TCR beta V gene segment acted as functional or pseudogenic. Donor age, sex, ethnicity and CMV serostatus were collected together with the repertoire data. A later genetic analysis used genome-wide SNP genotypes for 398 of the 666 donors, treating that subset as a discovery cohort. All discovery cohort repertoires had been generated on a single sequencing platform. Class I and class II HLA loci were covered by the typing at four-digit resolution. The number of typed donors differed by locus: 629-630 for A, B, C, DRB1 and DQB1; approximately 520 for DQA1; 606 for DPA1; and about 450 for DPB1. Roughly five DR-DQ haplotypes were treated as single units for association and clustering because of strong linkage in the cohort. Across about 370 genotyped donors of the cohort, an average of approximately 200,000 unique TCR beta nucleotide sequences per donor were sequenced, and approximately 19% of those sequences were non-productive.

The cohort was made up of roughly 670 healthy bone marrow donors. Cohort members were all nominally healthy when sampled, although unrecorded immune exposures were likely present. The donor tested CMV seropositive, placing the donor among the 289 seropositive members of the cohort. A peripheral blood sample was provided by each donor, and peripheral blood mononuclear cells were used for TCR beta sequencing. Genomic DNA was extracted from the blood cell samples with the Qiagen DNeasy Blood Extraction Kit. The library was prepared using the immunoSEQ multiplex PCR assay. For the multiplex PCR, a mixture combining 60 forward primers for TCR Vbeta segments and 13 reverse primers for TCR Jbeta segments was used. The CDR3 region of rearranged TCR beta genes was amplified from genomic DNA with a multiplex PCR assay. The amplified TCR beta libraries were sequenced on the Illumina HiSeq System as 87-base-pair reads. In the authors' own workflow: A later analysis tallied 80 million to 95 million unique TCR beta chains across the approximately 670 repertoires, and about 10 million of those chains were shared by two or more donors. Raw reads were error-corrected and collapsed into unique sequences by a nearest-neighbor algorithm in which closely related sequences were merged to remove PCR and sequencing errors. Alignment of CDR3 sequences to IMGT reference sequences was used to assign V, D and J gene segments. For a sequence to be retained, at least a six-nucleotide match to both a V gene segment and a J gene segment was required. A rearrangement was called productive if the CDR3 had no stop codons and remained in frame with V and J, and every other rearrangement was called non-productive. CDR3 was defined by IMGT convention, running from the second conserved V-encoded cysteine to the conserved J-encoded phenylalanine. In an earlier analysis of around 540 of the donors, sequences lacking an unambiguous match to a single V gene segment were excluded. An earlier analysis of a few hundred of the donors called V segments functional above 56.7% productive rearrangements and segregating when the between-donor standard deviation exceeded 5%. To diagnose cytomegalovirus status from the catalog of TCR beta chain sequences, a statistical classification framework was built. In a later analysis, TCR nucleotide sequences were compared against IMGT/GENE-DB human TR gene sequences so that V and J genes could be assigned. Using the TCRdist pipeline, a later analysis assigned CDR3 sequences along with most-parsimonious VDJ recombination scenarios. In a later analysis, each TCR beta chain was defined by its CDR3 amino acid sequence together with its V-gene family, and reads without a unique V-gene family were excluded. In a later analysis, 500 to 650 highly shared, low-generation-probability nucleotide sequences were removed to address suspected cross-contamination and a sequencing artifact. A later analysis calculated a clonal expansion index for each public chain from normalized within-repertoire ranks of inferred template counts. A later analysis computed generation probabilities with a VDJ recombination model fitted to out-of-frame rearrangements, and checked the results against IGoR. Hypergeometric tests were used in a later analysis to score TCR-TCR, TCR-HLA and TCR-CMV co-occurrence, with a repertoire-size bias correction applied to the TCR pairs. False discovery rates were estimated in a later analysis by permuting HLA or CMV assignments 20 times. In a later analysis, co-occurring TCRs were grouped using DBSCAN, and TCRdist sequence similarity was added for clustering within HLA-allele-positive subsets. Repertoires with fewer than 30,000 or more than 120,000 public chains, plus five repertoires with anomalous nucleotide sharing, were excluded from co-occurrence clustering. In its TCRdb copy, this immuneACCESS table keeps in-frame sequences only and misses some clones. Where compared with another copy, unresolved V genes explain less than half of these, and the others have no known cause. D and trimming were read from the DNA, whereas the V and J calls and clone size are those reported in that table. In this sample the table shows roughly 140,000 clones, over 60% of which occur a single time. Of the sample, around 3% is held by the ten largest clones.

Results the study describes overall, beyond this receptor: In a later analysis, 16,951 TCR beta sequences were associated with specific HLA alleles at a false discovery rate of 0.05. In both the original and validation cohorts, the classifier was reported to diagnose cytomegalovirus status with high specificity and sensitivity. In a later analysis, most CMV-associated TCR beta chains were found to appear HLA-restricted, with HLA associations seemingly driven largely by CMV exposure. In an earlier analysis of some 540 of the donors, most TCR beta V segments appeared in productive rearrangements about 87% or about 30% of the time, broadly matching IMGT annotations. It was suggested by the authors that the approach could potentially be generalized to other disease states and immunological phenotypes. The only immune exposure information available for the cohort was CMV serostatus. This cohort had only TCR beta chains sequenced, and the lack of alpha or paired-chain data limited which features could be detected. Most TCR sequences were observed very rarely across donors, whereas some public TCRs were present in many individuals. In a later analysis, HLA-associated TCR beta chains were found to be more clonally expanded and to have lower generation probabilities than equally common non-associated chains. Presence/absence analyses assumed roughly uniform sequencing depth across donors, an assumption that may not hold. According to a later genetic analysis, donors in an Asian-associated ancestry cluster had fewer N-insertions in productive TCRs than the roughly 670-donor mean. Because HLA typing was missing for some donors at each locus, association tests included only the typed subset. A cluster of highly shared sequence variants was judged likely to represent a technical artifact of the sequencing pipeline. The 87-base-pair reads could not distinguish some IMGT-functional V segments, including TRBV6-2 and TRBV6-3, so those segments were excluded. The study gave a list of more than 150 TCR beta chains associated with cytomegalovirus. In vitro tests confirmed that a few of the cytomegalovirus-associated TCR beta chains recognize cytomegalovirus antigens. In a later analysis, the rate of TCR association differed among HLA loci, with DRB1 alleles having the most associated TCRs and HLA-C alleles having the fewest. Linkage disequilibrium might explain the correlated functional status among segregating V segments, but an unknown experimental factor could not be ruled out. In a later analysis, several top co-occurrence clusters were reported to appear linked to parvovirus B19, influenza, CMV and Epstein-Barr virus. A later genetic analysis associated a missense DCLRE1C variant with V-gene and J-gene trimming of TCR beta chains, and an independent cohort replicated the association. A further reported finding was that TCR beta sequences accurately predicted the HLA-A and HLA-B alleles for most subjects in the first cohort. When HLA alleles, especially DR and DQ, strongly co-occurred, attributing TCR associations to individual alleles was difficult. The earlier analysis of 587 of the donors excluded 15 to 20 rarely observed V segments, including chromosome 9 orphons, because counts were too low.

Notes on this clone: Its antigen is not yet known. No per-base quality is available; no much larger clone lies one base away. Other DNA sequences in this sample translate to the same CDR3.

The CDR3 spans 15 residues, from the cysteine through the phenylalanine. The kept DNA is CDR3 alone, 45 bases in frame from the first base. V is cut by 5 bases and J by 0 bases, and the space between the germline ends is 11 bases. Via the germline V gene, CDR1 is MNHEY and CDR2 SVGAGI. The rearranged segments are TRBV6-5 and TRBJ1-5; no confident D gene assignment can be made. The TCR originated in a woman aged 25 to 45 in good health and CMV-seropositive. Source material: PBMCs. The CDR3 reads CASSPLGVSNQPQHF. The DNA reads as follows: TGTGCCAGCAGTCCCCTCGGAGTTAGCAATCAGCCCCAGCATTTT.